This entry is about one T cell receptor (beta chain). This entry belongs to a study of STAT5B mutations in CD4+ large granular lymphocyte leukemia. Study context: Among healthy donors, a particular HLA allele went with more CDR3 'QG' motifs.

Germline lookup yields CDR1 SGHTA and CDR2 FQGTGA. V was shortened by 8 bases and J by 0 bases, with 10 bases between the two germline ends. This CDR3 is 13 amino acids long. TCRdb's copy holds only in-frame clones and misses some; the assay was immunoSEQ multiplex PCR. Counted here are approximately 31,000 clones, roughly 70% occurring once; the ten biggest clones make up 1.5% to 2%. Sequenced input: CD4+ T cells from blood buffy coats. This chain uses TRBV7-3 with TRBJ1-1, with D maybe TRBD1 (5 bases). This sequence originates from a human donor in good health. CDR3: CASGGEVNTEAFF. The CDR3 nucleotides are TGTGCCAGCGGGGGGGAGGTGAACACTGAAGCTTTCTTT.